The TCR beta chain described here comes from a study of blood T cell repertoires in COVID-19. Assay: immunoSEQ multiplex PCR; the TCRdb copy retains only in-frame clones and omits some. The repertoire holds 200,000 to 250,000 clones, with 70% to 85% as singletons. There are 14 residues in the CDR3. The germline V gene has CDR1 MRHNA and CDR2 SNTAGT. The sample was PBMCs or T cells enriched from blood (not recorded which). The V call is TRBV6-4, the J call TRBJ1-3, with D possibly TRBD1 on 6 matching bases. The clonotype originates from a woman in her sixties who had recovered from COVID-19. The CDR3 sequence: CQPAGQGIGNTIYF. In DNA, the CDR3 is TGTCAGCCGGCCGGGCAGGGGATCGGAAACACCATATATTTT.